This entry describes one T cell receptor beta chain. TCRdb keeps only in-frame clones here, not all; method: immunoSEQ multiplex PCR. Of about 120,000 clones in the sample, less than 85% were seen once. The data originate from a study of blood T cell repertoires in COVID-19. Study in general: The United States, Italy and Spain supplied acute and convalescent COVID-19 samples. The cDNA or gDNA used as material had been derived from T cells, B-cell-depleted T cells, or PBMCs.

Trimming took 6 bases from V and 3 from J, leaving 19 bases between them. Per germline, CDR1 MNHNY and CDR2 SVGAGI (reference sequence). The CDR3 runs to 16 residues. The sequencing sample was made of peripheral blood. The TCR comes from a human donor in a cohort sampled during active COVID-19. This chain links TRBV6-6 with TRBJ2-3, with TRBD1 as a possible D gene (6 bases). The CDR3 DNA follows: TGTGCCAGCAGGCGATCTACAGGGTGGGGAACAGATACGCAGTATTTT. Translation gives CASRRSTGWGTDTQYF.